The 8 T cell receptor beta chains presented below share a single source sample, sequenced in a study of shared clonotypes between healthy human individuals. Only in-frame clones appear in the TCRdb table, and some are missing; sequencing was by immunoSEQ multiplex PCR. The sample shows around 510,000 clones, 70% to 80% of them seen only once. Sequencing input: PBMCs. Source of these receptors: a woman aged 35 to 49 in good health. Some clones in this sample may be carry-over from other donors' samples.

This chain connects TRBV5-1 to TRBJ2-1, with 7 bases fitting TRBD2. V was clipped by 1 base and J by 5 bases; unmatched bases: 6. CDR3 length equals 15 residues. Germline V gene sequence: CDR1 SGHRS, CDR2 YFSETQ. CDR3 protein: CASSLWGGSDNEQFF. The CDR3 coding sequence is TGCGCCAGCAGCTTGTGGGGCGGGAGCGACAATGAGCAGTTCTTC.

This clone has a handful of counts. V is TRBV10-3 and J is TRBJ2-2, with unresolved D. The V gene's germline CDR1 is ENHRY and CDR2 SYGVKD. With 4 bases removed from V and 0 bases from J, the gap between germline ends came to 9 bases. The CDR3 is made up of 15 amino acids. In nucleotides, the CDR3 is TGTGCCATCAGTGCCGATAGATCGAACACCGGGGAGCTGTTTTTT. It translates to CAISADRSNTGELFF.

In its sample, this clone was seen a few times. This sequence joins TRBV2 and TRBJ1-5, with 9 bases that match TRBD1. This CDR3 is built from 16 residues. Germline CDR1 SNHLY, CDR2 FYNNEI. V lost 0 bases to trimming and J lost 3 bases; unmatched junction nucleotides: 3. CDR3 nucleotides: TGTGCCAGCAGTGAAGCAGGGGACAGGGACAATCAGCCCCAGCATTTT. This encodes CASSEAGDRDNQPQHF.

V is TRBV4-2 and J is TRBJ2-1; D is unresolved. V lost 0 bases and J 8 bases, leaving 8 bases between the germline ends. Germline values: CDR1 LGHNA, CDR2 YNFKEQ. This CDR3 spans 13 amino acids. CDR3 loop: CASSQDRADEQFF. The CDR3 DNA is TGTGCCAGCAGCCAAGATCGCGCAGATGAGCAGTTCTTC.

The gene calls are TRBV28 and TRBJ2-2; D is possibly TRBD2 (6 bases). The CDR3 is 14 residues long. Germline V gene sequence: CDR1 MDHEN, CDR2 SYDVKM. V gave up 7 bases and J gave up 5 bases, with 14 bases separating them. The CDR3 nucleotides are TGTGCCAGCATACAGGCGGGACGGACCGGGGAGCTGTTTTTT. Residues: CASIQAGRTGELFF.

This chain joins TRBV5-1 and TRBJ2-3; no definite D call. Germline V gene data show CDR1 as SGHRS and CDR2 as YFSETQ. The CDR3 is 13 amino acids. Trimming shortened V by 2 bases and J by 8 bases, and 12 bases separated the two germline ends. The CDR3 here is CASSFNGLSTQYF. CDR3 in DNA: TGCGCCAGCAGCTTTAACGGGCTGAGTACGCAGTATTTT.

Points on this clone: A much bigger clone sits one base away, suggesting this may be a read error. The rearrangement links TRBV28 to TRBJ2-7; the match to TRBD2 covers 14 bases. Trimming took 10 bases from V and 5 from J; bases not matched to a gene: 10. The CDR3 spans 15 residues. Germline-derived CDR1 and CDR2 are MDHEN and SYDVKM. The CDR3 DNA follows: TGTGCCACCATGGGGACTAGCGGGAGTATCCACGAGCAGTACTTC. It is translated as CATMGTSGSIHEQYF.

The CDR3 DNA is TGTGCCAGCAGCCCGGACAGCATAAACACAGATACGCAGTATTTT. Residues: CASSPDSINTDTQYF. The chain combines TRBV5-6 with TRBJ2-3; maybe TRBD1 (6 bases). V lost 4 bases and J 2 bases, leaving 14 bases between the germline ends. Per the germline V gene, CDR1 is SGHDT and CDR2 is YYEEEE. The CDR3 loop spans 15 amino acids.